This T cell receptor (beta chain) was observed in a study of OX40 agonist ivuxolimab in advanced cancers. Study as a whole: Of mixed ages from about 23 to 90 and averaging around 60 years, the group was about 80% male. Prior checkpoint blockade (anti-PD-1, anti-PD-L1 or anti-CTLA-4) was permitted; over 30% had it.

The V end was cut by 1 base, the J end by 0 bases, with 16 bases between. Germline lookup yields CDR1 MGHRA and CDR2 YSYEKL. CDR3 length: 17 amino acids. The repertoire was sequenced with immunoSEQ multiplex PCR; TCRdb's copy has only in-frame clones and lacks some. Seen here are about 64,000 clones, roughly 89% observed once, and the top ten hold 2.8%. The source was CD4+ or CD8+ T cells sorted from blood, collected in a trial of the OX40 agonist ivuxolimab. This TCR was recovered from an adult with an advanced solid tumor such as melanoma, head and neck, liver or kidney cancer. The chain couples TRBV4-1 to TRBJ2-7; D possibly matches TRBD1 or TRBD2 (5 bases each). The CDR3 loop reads CASSQALQGRSSYEQYF. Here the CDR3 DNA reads TGCGCCAGCAGCCAAGCGTTGCAGGGACGCAGCTCCTACGAGCAGTACTTC.